The 17 T cell receptor beta chains presented below share a single source sample, sequenced in a study of blood T cells in healthy people across ages. It was with a sample-barcoded 5' primer and a J-beta primer mix that a second PCR of about 6 to 11 cycles was run. MiXCR, run by TCRdb on the 5' RACE reads, gives a single entry per CDR3 protein. The sample lists approximately 1,700,000 distinct CDR3 sequences; around 42% were seen once. Sample: blood. These receptors originate from a human donor in good health.

The chain carries TRBV4-3 and TRBJ2-3; possibly TRBD1 or TRBD2 for D (6 bases each). Trimming cost V 4 bases and J 6 bases, with 20 bases left between them. The CDR3 extends over 16 amino acids. Germline lookup yields CDR1 LGHNA and CDR2 YSLEER. This CDR3 reads CASSPAIGGIMDTQYF. The CDR3 nucleotides read TGCGCCAGCAGCCCGGCCATAGGGGGGATTATGGATACGCAGTATTTT.

V is TRBV7-2 and J is TRBJ1-2; TRBD1 matches at 8 bases. CDR3 length: 15 amino acids. Germline assignment: CDR1 SGHTA and CDR2 FQGNSA. V shed 2 bases, J shed 4 bases, and the junction held 6 bases outside the gene matches. In DNA, the CDR3 is TGTGCCAGCAGCTTATGGGGACAGGCCCCCTATGGCTACACCTTC. Translated: CASSLWGQAPYGYTF.

V is TRBV7-2 and J is TRBJ2-5, with 7 positions matching TRBD1. This CDR3 has 14 amino acids. V trimming: 4 bases; J trimming: 4 bases; junction bases outside the gene matches: 6. CDR1 and CDR2 (germline): SGHTA, FQGNSA. CDR3 region: CASSYRTGVETQYF. The CDR3 region has the DNA TGTGCCAGCAGCTACCGGACAGGAGTAGAGACCCAGTACTTC. Complete variable domain (other parts from reference TRBV7-2 and TRBJ2-5): GAGVSQSPSNKVTEKGKDVELRCDPISGHTALYWYRQSLGQGLEFLIYFQGNSAPDKSGLPSDRFSAERTGGSVSTLTIQRTQQEDSAVYLCASSYRTGVETQYFGPGTRLLVL.

This clonotype was counted only a few times. This chain links TRBV7-3 with TRBJ2-3; D perhaps matches TRBD2 (7 bases). CDR1 is SGHTA and CDR2 is FQGTGA in the germline V gene. Trimming stripped 4 bases from V and 5 bases from J, with 10 bases between. The CDR3 loop spans 13 amino acids. The CDR3 here is CASSSGGQDTQYF. CDR3 DNA: TGTGCCAGCAGCTCCGGGGGGCAAGATACGCAGTATTTT. The variable domain in full, with the rest retrieved from reference TRBV7-3 and TRBJ2-3, is GAGVSQTPSNKVTEKGKYVELRCDPISGHTALYWYRQSLGQGPEFLIYFQGTGAADDSGLPNDRFFAVRPEGSVSTLKIQRTERGDSAVYLCASSSGGQDTQYFGPGTRLTVL.

This sequence joins TRBV5-1 and TRBJ1-1, with unresolved D. CDR1 and CDR2 (germline): SGHRS, YFSETQ. The length of the CDR3 is 14 residues. V shed 3 bases and J shed 3 bases, with 12 bases lying between them. CDR3 protein: CASSSNGPDTEAFF. The CDR3, as DNA: TGCGCCAGCAGCTCCAACGGACCGGACACTGAAGCTTTCTTT. Complete variable domain (other parts from reference TRBV5-1 and TRBJ1-1): KAGVTQTPRYLIKTRGQQVTLSCSPISGHRSVSWYQQTPGQGLQFLFEYFSETQRNKGNFPGRFSGRQFSNSRSEMNVSTLELGDSALYLCASSSNGPDTEAFFGQGTRLTVV.

This clonotype was seen a handful of times. A much larger clonotype is one base distant, so this may be a read error. This sequence joins TRBV5-1 and TRBJ2-5; no reliable D call. This CDR3 has 14 residues. The V end lost 3 bases, the J end lost 3 bases, and 12 bases lay between the germline ends. Germline CDR1 reads SGHRS; CDR2 reads YFSETQ. The CDR3 sequence: CASSWVPDKETQYF. The CDR3 DNA reads as TGCGCCAGCAGCTGGGTCCCCGACAAAGAGACCCAGTACTTC.

This clonotype was counted only a few times. The chain has TRBV20-1 and TRBJ2-3; TRBD2 matches 12 bases. The CDR3 is 19 amino acids. V dropped 1 base and J dropped 7; count of bases not matched to a gene: 18. Germline CDR1 and CDR2: DFQATT and SNEGSKA (reference sequence). For the CDR3, the DNA is TGCAGTGCTAGAGGGTCAAGGGTCCTAGCGGGGGGGCCTCTCAATACGCAGTATTTT. Protein product: CSARGSRVLAGGPLNTQYF.

The chain recombines TRBV20-1 with TRBJ1-2; possible D gene TRBD1, 5 bases. V lost 4 bases, J lost 6 bases, and 9 bases lay in between. The germline gives CDR1 DFQATT, CDR2 SNEGSKA (reference sequence). This CDR3 spans 11 amino acids. CDR3 protein: CSATGSHGYTF. In nucleotides, the CDR3 is TGCAGTGCTACAGGGTCTCATGGCTACACCTTC.

The gene calls are TRBV7-2 and TRBJ1-4; possible D gene TRBD1, 5 bases. Germline assignment: CDR1 SGHTA and CDR2 FQGNSA. The CDR3 is made up of 14 amino acids. Deletions cut 1 base from V and 7 bases from J, with 10 bases between. CDR3 sequence reads: CASSLGQRIEKLFF. The CDR3, as DNA: TGTGCCAGCAGCTTAGGACAGAGAATTGAAAAACTGTTTTTT.

The rearrangement uses TRBV4-1 and TRBJ1-3, with 7 bases matching TRBD1. The CDR3 is made up of 18 amino acids. V gave up 0 bases and J gave up 2 bases; unmatched junction bases: 10. Germline CDR1 and CDR2: MGHRA and YSYEKL. The CDR3 here is CASSQDRPDRATGNTIYF. The CDR3 DNA sequence: TGCGCCAGCAGCCAAGATCGGCCTGACAGGGCCACTGGAAACACCATATATTTT.

About this clonotype: The junction departs from the called germline gene at one end, perhaps through a read error. The rearrangement joins TRBV7-8 to TRBJ1-2, with a tentative D call TRBD1 (5 bases). Per germline, CDR1 SGHVS and CDR2 FQNEAQ. The CDR3 is 17 amino acids. In DNA, the CDR3 is TGTGCCAGCAGCTCCAATGGGGGACGGGCCGATAGCTATGGCTGCACCTTC. Its protein is CASSSNGGRADSYGCTF.

CDR3 nucleotides: TGTGCCAGCAGCCCCGACAGGGCATTTTGGGGCTACACCTTC. Amino acid sequence: CASSPDRAFWGYTF. This sequence joins TRBV3-1 and TRBJ1-2; 7 bases are a match to TRBD1. Germline trimming cut 4 bases from V and 8 bases from J; bases unmatched to any gene: 10. Germline CDR1 reads LGHDT; CDR2 reads YNNKEL (reference sequence). The length of the CDR3 is 14 residues.

This clonotype was seen only a few times. The chain carries TRBV6-1 and TRBJ2-2; D is undetermined. Germline CDR1 MNHNS, CDR2 SASEGT. This CDR3 is built from 18 residues. The germline V and J ends were trimmed by 4 bases and 3 bases, with 21 bases remaining between them. The CDR3 sequence: CASSADPYAEDHTGELFF. CDR3 nucleotides: TGTGCCAGCAGTGCTGACCCTTACGCCGAGGATCACACCGGGGAGCTGTTTTTT.

Worth noting for this clonotype: A read error may produce the germline difference seen at one junction end. The rearrangement links TRBV7-8 to TRBJ1-5, with a possible D match to TRBD1 (6 bases). The CDR3 contains 17 residues. The germline V gene has CDR1 SGHVS and CDR2 FQNEAQ. The CDR3 here is CVSSLIGQPRAHQPQHF. The CDR3 nucleotides read TGTGTCAGCAGCTTAATAGGACAGCCACGAGCTCATCAGCCCCAGCATTTT. The full variable domain, completed using reference TRBV7-8 and TRBJ1-5, is GAGVSQSPRYKVAKRGQDVALRCDPISGHVSLFWYQQALGQGPEFLTYFQNEAQLDKSGLPSDRFFAERPEGSVSTLKIQRTQQEDSAVYLCVSSLIGQPRAHQPQHFGDGTRLSIL.

V usage is TRBV9 and J usage is TRBJ2-3; D unclear. V lost 0 bases, J lost 2 bases, and 7 bases lay in between. Germline V gives CDR1 SGDLS, CDR2 YYNGEE. The CDR3 loop spans 14 amino acids. The CDR3: CASSVDLFTDTQYF. The CDR3 nucleotides are TGTGCCAGCAGCGTAGACCTTTTCACAGATACGCAGTATTTT. The variable domain in full, with the rest retrieved from reference TRBV9 and TRBJ2-3, is DSGVTQTPKHLITATGQRVTLRCSPRSGDLSVYWYQQSLDQGLQFLIQYYNGEERAKGNILERFSAQQFPDLHSELNLSSLELGDSALYFCASSVDLFTDTQYFGPGTRLTVL.

Points on this clonotype: The junction departs from germline at one end; a sequencing error may be responsible. This chain uses TRBV12-3 or TRBV12-4 with TRBJ2-7, with TRBD1 matching 10 bases. The CDR3 length is 14 residues. The CDR3 is CAGSPGQGYYEQYF. In DNA, the CDR3 is TGTGCCGGCAGTCCGGGACAGGGGTACTACGAGCAGTACTTC.

The rearrangement joins TRBV6-6 to TRBJ2-1; 13 nucleotides line up with TRBD2. Germline trimming cut 0 bases from V and 7 bases from J; bases unmatched to any gene: 6. Per the germline V gene, CDR1 is MNHNY and CDR2 is SVGAGI (reference sequence). This CDR3 is 17 amino acids long. CDR3 protein: CASSYSRLAGGYNEQFF. CDR3 coding DNA: TGTGCCAGCAGTTACTCGAGACTAGCGGGGGGTTATAATGAGCAGTTCTTC.